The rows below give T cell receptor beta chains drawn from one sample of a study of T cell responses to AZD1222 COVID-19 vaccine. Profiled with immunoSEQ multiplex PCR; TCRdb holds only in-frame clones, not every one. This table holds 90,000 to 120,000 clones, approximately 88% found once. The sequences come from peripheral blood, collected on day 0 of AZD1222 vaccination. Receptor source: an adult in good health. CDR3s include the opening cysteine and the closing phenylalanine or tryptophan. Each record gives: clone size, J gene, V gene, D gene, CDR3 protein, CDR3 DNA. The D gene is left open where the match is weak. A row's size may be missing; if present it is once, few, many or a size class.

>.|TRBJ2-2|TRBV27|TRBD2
CASSLAGGVVSGELFF
TGTGCCAGCAGCCTAGCGGGAGGAGTAGTTAGCGGGGAGCTGTTTTTT
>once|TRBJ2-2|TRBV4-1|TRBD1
CASSQDRNTGVTGELFF
TGCGCCAGCAGCCAAGATCGGAATACAGGGGTCACCGGGGAGCTGTTTTTT
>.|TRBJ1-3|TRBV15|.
CATSRGDPEGNTIYF
TGTGCCACCAGCAGAGGGGACCCGGAGGGAAACACCATATATTTT
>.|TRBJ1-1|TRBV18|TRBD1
CASSLAGTGNTEAFF
TGTGCCAGCTCACTCGCCGGGACAGGGAACACTGAAGCTTTCTTT
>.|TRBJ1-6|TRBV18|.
CASSPGTGNSPLHF
TGTGCCAGCTCACCGGGGACGGGGAATTCACCCCTCCACTTT
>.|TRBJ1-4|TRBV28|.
CASSLGALEKLFF
TGTGCCAGCAGTTTGGGGGCGTTGGAAAAACTGTTTTTT
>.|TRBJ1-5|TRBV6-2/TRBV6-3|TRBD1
CASSFQTGGNQPQHF
TGTGCCAGCAGTTTCCAAACAGGGGGCAATCAGCCCCAGCATTTT
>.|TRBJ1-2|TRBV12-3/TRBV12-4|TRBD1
CASRAGTGTVYTF
TGTGCCAGCAGGGCCGGGACAGGCACTGTCTACACCTTC
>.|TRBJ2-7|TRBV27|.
CASSAYDRMHHEQYF
TGTGCCAGCAGTGCGTACGATAGAATGCACCACGAGCAGTACTTC
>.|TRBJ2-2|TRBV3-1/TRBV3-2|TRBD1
CASSQATGFPGELFF
TGTGCCAGCAGCCAAGCGACAGGGTTCCCCGGGGAGCTGTTTTTT
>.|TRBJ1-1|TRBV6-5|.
CASSSAPGTGRAEAFF
TGTGCCAGCAGTTCGGCACCAGGGACTGGAAGGGCTGAAGCTTTCTTT
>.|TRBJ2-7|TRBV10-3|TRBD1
CAIRKLQGYEQYF
TGTGCCATCAGAAAACTACAGGGGTACGAGCAGTACTTC
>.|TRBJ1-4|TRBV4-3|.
CASSQGRVTNEKLFF
TGCGCCAGCAGCCAAGGCAGGGTTACTAATGAAAAACTGTTTTTT
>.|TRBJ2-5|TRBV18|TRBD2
CASSRAGGGQETQYF
TGTGCCAGCTCACGAGCGGGAGGGGGCCAAGAGACCCAGTACTTC
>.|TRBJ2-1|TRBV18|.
CASSTLGMYEQFF
TGTGCCAGCTCTACACTTGGAATGTATGAGCAGTTCTTC
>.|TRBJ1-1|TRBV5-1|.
CASSLGPQMNTEAFF
TGCGCCAGCAGCTTGGGGCCCCAAATGAACACTGAAGCTTTCTTT
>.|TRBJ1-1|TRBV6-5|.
CASSYRGDTEAFF
TGTGCCAGCAGTTACAGGGGGGACACTGAAGCTTTCTTT
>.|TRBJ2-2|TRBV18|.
CASSPSGTGELFF
TGTGCCAGCTCACCCTCGGGTACCGGGGAGCTGTTTTTT
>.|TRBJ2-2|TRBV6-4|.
CAARGTGELFF
TGTGCCGCCCGCGGGACCGGGGAGCTGTTTTTT
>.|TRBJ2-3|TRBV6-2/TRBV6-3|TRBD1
CASSAGQGASGLPSTDTQYF
TGTGCCAGCAGTGCGGGACAGGGGGCTTCGGGACTCCCTAGCACAGATACGCAGTATTTT
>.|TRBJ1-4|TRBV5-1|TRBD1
CASSPGQPNEKLFF
TGCGCCAGCAGCCCGGGACAGCCTAATGAAAAACTGTTTTTT
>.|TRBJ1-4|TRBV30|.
CAWSLGGATNEKLFF
TGTGCCTGGAGCCTAGGGGGTGCAACTAATGAAAAACTGTTTTTT
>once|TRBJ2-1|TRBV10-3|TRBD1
CAIKGAGQGANEQFF
TGTGCCATCAAGGGGGCGGGACAGGGGGCGAATGAGCAGTTCTTC
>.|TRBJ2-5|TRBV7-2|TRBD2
CASSLSGRRVETQYF
TGTGCCAGCAGCCTGAGCGGGAGAAGGGTGGAGACCCAGTACTTC
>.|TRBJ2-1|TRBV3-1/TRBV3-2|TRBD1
CASSQYGQGHNEQFF
TGTGCCAGCAGCCAATATGGACAGGGACACAATGAGCAGTTCTTC
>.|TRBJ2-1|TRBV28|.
CASSPPGSTYNEQFF
TGTGCCAGCAGTCCCCCCGGGTCTACCTACAATGAGCAGTTCTTC
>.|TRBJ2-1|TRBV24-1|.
CATSDDDSLGEQFF
TGTGCCACCAGTGATGACGACAGCCTTGGAGAGCAGTTCTTC
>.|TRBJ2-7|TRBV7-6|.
CASSLDREQYF
TGTGCCAGCAGCCTCGATCGAGAGCAGTACTTC
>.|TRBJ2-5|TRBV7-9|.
CASSLGPTSLGTQYF
TGTGCCAGCAGCTTAGGGCCCACTAGTCTAGGGACCCAGTACTTC
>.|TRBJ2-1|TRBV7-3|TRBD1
CASSLTGRSGGPNEQFF
TGTGCCAGCAGCTTAACGGGCAGGTCAGGGGGCCCAAATGAGCAGTTCTTC
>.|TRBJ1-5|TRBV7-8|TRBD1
CASSSPGQGNSNQPQHF
TGTGCCAGCAGCTCGCCGGGACAGGGGAATAGCAATCAGCCCCAGCATTTT
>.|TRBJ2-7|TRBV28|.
CASSPDRIYEQYF
TGTGCCAGCAGTCCCGACAGGATCTACGAGCAGTACTTC
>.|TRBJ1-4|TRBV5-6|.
CASSLISGGEKLFF
TGTGCCAGCAGCTTGATATCGGGTGGGGAAAAACTGTTTTTT